This TCR beta chain is from a study of post-analysis software for immune sequencing data. General study results and limits: Patients used several TRBV segments, including TRBV5-6, TRBV5-1 and TRBV20-1, more often than controls.

Libraries were made from TCR beta cDNA, and they carried unique molecular identifiers. TCRdb fed the PCR reads into MiXCR, producing one record per CDR3 protein. The sample yields about 160,000 distinct CDR3 sequences, 35% to 40% seen once. In its sample, this clonotype was seen a few times. What it binds is unknown. The CDR3 totals 16 residues. Germline loops: CDR1 MDHEN, CDR2 SYDVKM. Trimming removed 4 bases from V and 4 bases from J, with 19 bases in between. This TCR came from a girl aged 10-17 years with multiple sclerosis. V usage is TRBV28 and J usage is TRBJ2-5; either TRBD1 or TRBD2 may supply D (7 bases each). The starting material was blood, obtained after autologous hematopoietic stem cell transplantation. CDR3 sequence (DNA): TGTGCCAGCAGTTCCCAGGGGGGGGAGGAGGGAGAGACCCAGTACTTC. It yields the protein CASSSQGGEEGETQYF.